The subject of this entry is one T cell receptor beta chain. Its antigen remains unidentified. V lost 2 bases to trimming and J lost 8 bases, with 15 bases between them. The germline CDR1 and CDR2 sequences are KGHSH and LQKENI. CDR3 size: 15 residues. The sample is drawn from a study of PD-L1 blockade in urothelial cancer. Findings and caveats of the study: In blood sampled pretreatment, TCR clonality below the median predicted better survival.

Time point noted: peripheral blood 6 weeks after treatment start. TCRdb's copy holds only in-frame clones and misses some; the assay was immunoSEQ multiplex PCR. There are roughly 110,000 clones in the sample; 75% to 95% occur only once, and approximately 3.8% lies in the top ten. Material: PBMCs, obtained around atezolizumab (anti-PD-L1) treatment. The source of this sequence is a man aged 60-69 years with urothelial cancer. The chain links TRBV18 to TRBJ1-4; D not certain. As DNA, the CDR3 is TGTGCCAGCTCACCAAGTCCGGGAGGGATGGAAAAACTGTTTTTT. Encoded protein: CASSPSPGGMEKLFF.